The 15 T cell receptor beta chains below come from one sample, sequenced in a study of blood T cell repertoires in COVID-19. Libraries were prepared by immunoSEQ multiplex PCR; TCRdb keeps only in-frame clonotypes and omits some of them. The sample has 150,000 to 170,000 clones; approximately 83% are singletons. Sequenced input: peripheral blood. The source is a woman aged 60 to 75 with COVID-19, enrolled during active disease.

The sample holds a few counts of this clone. The V call is TRBV12-3 or TRBV12-4, the J call TRBJ2-7; D uncertain. This CDR3 has 11 residues. V lost 6 bases and J 1 base, leaving 4 bases between the germline ends. The CDR3 DNA sequence: TGTGCCAGCAGACAGTCCTACGAGCAGTACTTC. Translation gives CASRQSYEQYF.

The chain joins TRBV7-3 to TRBJ1-2; D gene unclear. Germline CDR1 is SGHTA and CDR2 is FQGTGA. V dropped 5 bases and J dropped 1 base, with 8 bases sitting between them. This CDR3 spans 13 amino acids. This CDR3 is CASSQSLNYGYTF. In nucleotides, the CDR3 is TGTGCCAGCAGCCAGTCCCTTAACTATGGCTACACCTTC.

This chain connects TRBV27 to TRBJ1-2; 7 nucleotides line up with TRBD1. The CDR3 sequence is 13 residues long. With 3 bases clipped from V and 6 bases from J, the junction kept 4 bases outside the gene matches. In germline, CDR1 is MNHEY, CDR2 SMNVEV (reference sequence). CDR3 DNA: TGTGCCAGCAGTTTCTACGACAGGGATGGCTACACCTTC. As protein: CASSFYDRDGYTF.

This clone was seen a handful of times. This chain uses TRBV9 with TRBJ2-2; D may be TRBD1 (7 bases). CDR3 length: 15 amino acids. V was clipped by 6 bases and J by 2 bases, with 14 bases between them. Germline V gives CDR1 SGDLS, CDR2 YYNGEE. CDR3: CASNWGDRNTGELFF. CDR3 bases: TGTGCCAGCAACTGGGGGGACAGAAACACCGGGGAGCTGTTTTTT.

This chain links TRBV11-2 with TRBJ1-1; D gene unclear. The CDR3 is made up of 14 amino acids. V lost 3 bases, J lost 3 bases, and 11 bases lay in between. The germline V gene encodes CDR1 SGHAT and CDR2 FQNNGV. CDR3 in DNA: TGTGCCAGCAGCTTCGGCGGTACGCACACTGAAGCTTTCTTT. Residues: CASSFGGTHTEAFF.

The J gene is TRBJ1-2, the V gene TRBV3-1 (or the pseudogene TRBV3-2); 7 bases are shared with TRBD1. The germline CDR1 and CDR2 sequences are LGHDT and YNNKEL (reference sequence). Trimming cost V 9 bases and J 1 base; bases outside gene matches: 8. The CDR3 has 14 residues. CDR3 loop: CASTDRAGNYGYTF. The DNA of the CDR3 is TGTGCCAGTACCGACAGGGCAGGTAACTATGGCTACACCTTC.

V usage is TRBV4-2 and J usage is TRBJ2-5; 10 positions match TRBD2. V lost 0 bases and J lost 5; bases outside the gene matches: 3. Germline CDR1 is LGHNA and CDR2 is YNFKEQ. The CDR3 is 15 amino acids. This CDR3 reads CASSQDASGGETQYF. The CDR3 DNA reads TGTGCCAGCAGCCAAGATGCTAGCGGGGGCGAGACCCAGTACTTC.

This rearrangement joins TRBV5-1 to TRBJ1-3; D might be TRBD1 (6 bases). Looked up from germline, CDR1 is SGHRS and CDR2 is YFSETQ. This CDR3 has 14 amino acids. Trimming left V 2 bases short and J 3 bases short, with 9 bases between. The DNA for the CDR3 is TGCGCCAGCAGCTTTACAGGGTTTGGAAACACCATATATTTT. Amino acids: CASSFTGFGNTIYF.

This clone was counted only a few times. V is TRBV5-1 and J is TRBJ2-4; no reliable D call. Trimming shortened V by 0 bases and J by 8 bases, and 12 bases separated the two germline ends. Germline CDR1 reads SGHRS; CDR2 reads YFSETQ. This CDR3 region has 14 residues. This CDR3 reads CASSLELGSDIQYF. CDR3 DNA: TGCGCCAGCAGCTTGGAGCTAGGATCCGACATTCAGTACTTC.

The chain is built from TRBV3-1 (or the pseudogene TRBV3-2) and TRBJ2-1; weak D call: TRBD1 (5 bases). Trimming pared 3 bases from V and 9 bases from J, leaving 9 bases between. The CDR3 is 12 residues long. The V gene's germline CDR1 is LGHDT and CDR2 YNNKEL (reference sequence). CDR3 coding DNA: TGTGCCAGCAGCCAGTATCAGGGTGAGCAGTTCTTC. It translates to CASSQYQGEQFF.

The chain combines TRBV19 with TRBJ2-1, with TRBD2 identical over 8 bases. Germline CDR1 and CDR2: LNHDA and SQIVND (reference sequence). Trimming at V came to 3 bases and at J to 7 bases, leaving 5 bases not matched to a gene. The CDR3 has 14 residues. The CDR3, as DNA: TGTGCCAGTAGTATGGCGGGGGGTTGGAATGAGCAGTTCTTC. Amino acids: CASSMAGGWNEQFF.

The rearrangement joins TRBV6-6 to TRBJ2-7, with 13 bases identical to TRBD2. The CDR3 extends over 16 amino acids. The J segment lost 4 bases and the V segment lost 4 bases, leaving 7 bases of the junction unmatched. The germline gives CDR1 MNHNY, CDR2 SVGAGI (reference sequence). CDR3 in amino acids: CASSSTSGRAPYEQYF. The CDR3 DNA is TGTGCCAGCAGTTCAACTAGCGGGAGGGCCCCGTACGAGCAGTACTTC.

The CDR3 DNA reads as TGTGCCAGCAGCTTCGGGACAGGGGTTAATCAGCCCCAGCATTTT. Residues: CASSFGTGVNQPQHF. The chain joins TRBV5-6 to TRBJ1-5; 10 nucleotides match TRBD1. In germline, CDR1 is SGHDT, CDR2 YYEEEE. The CDR3 spans 15 residues. The V and J ends lost 2 bases and 4 bases, in that order; junction bases with no gene match: 3. The full variable domain, completed using reference TRBV5-6 and TRBJ1-5, is DAGVTQSPTHLIKTRGQQVTLRCSPKSGHDTVSWYQQALGQGPQFIFQYYEEEERQRGNFPDRFSGHQFPNYSSELNVNALLLGDSALYLCASSFGTGVNQPQHFGDGTRLSIL.

The chain joins TRBV28 to TRBJ2-7; TRBD1 is a possible D gene (7 bases). Germline loops: CDR1 MDHEN, CDR2 SYDVKM. Trimming cost V 6 bases and J 6 bases, with 18 bases left between them. The CDR3 has 14 residues. The CDR3 nucleotides are TGTGCCAGCAGCTATCCAGGGGGGTCAGGCGAGCAGTACTTC. This codes for CASSYPGGSGEQYF.

The chain employs TRBV12-3 or TRBV12-4 and TRBJ1-4; maybe TRBD1 (6 bases). The CDR3 length is 13 residues. The V and J ends lost 3 bases and 8 bases respectively, with 10 bases between them. The chain's CDR3 is CASSFNRAEKLFF. The DNA for the CDR3 is TGTGCCAGCAGTTTCAACAGGGCCGAAAAACTGTTTTTT.